The subject of this entry is one T cell receptor (beta chain). A much larger clone is a single base away; this may be a read error. The data derive from a study of tumor-infiltrating lymphocytes in primary liver carcinoma. Study as a whole: Tumor staging was T1-T3 N0M0; sizes spanned about 4.2 to 11 cm across.

V lost 6 bases to trimming and J lost 0 bases, with 9 bases between them. The germline V gene has CDR1 MNHEY and CDR2 SVGAGI. The CDR3 spans 13 residues. Germline DNA was also extracted, and blood RNA was taken from unsorted whole blood. Infection with HBV was chronic in patients; they were treatment-naive. Starting from around 510 ng of total RNA, TCR beta cDNA was produced with a primer in the constant region. Slightly modified ARM-PCR served as the procedure for the TCR beta libraries. These libraries came from three rounds of nested multiplex PCR. TRBV1-TRBV30 forward primers and a C-beta reverse primer were used in the first two PCR rounds, which each ran for approximately 11 cycles. One entry per CDR3 protein results from TCRdb running MiXCR on the multiplex PCR reads. The table includes 300,000 to 400,000 distinct CDR3 sequences, roughly two thirds detected once.

The sequenced sample consisted of peripheral blood. V and J are TRBV6-5 and TRBJ2-7; D is unresolved. This sequence was found in a man in his forties with primary liver carcinoma and hepatitis B virus infection. CDR3 in amino acids: CASRSVNSYEQYF. CDR3 nucleotide sequence: TGTGCCAGCAGGAGCGTGAACTCCTACGAGCAGTACTTC.